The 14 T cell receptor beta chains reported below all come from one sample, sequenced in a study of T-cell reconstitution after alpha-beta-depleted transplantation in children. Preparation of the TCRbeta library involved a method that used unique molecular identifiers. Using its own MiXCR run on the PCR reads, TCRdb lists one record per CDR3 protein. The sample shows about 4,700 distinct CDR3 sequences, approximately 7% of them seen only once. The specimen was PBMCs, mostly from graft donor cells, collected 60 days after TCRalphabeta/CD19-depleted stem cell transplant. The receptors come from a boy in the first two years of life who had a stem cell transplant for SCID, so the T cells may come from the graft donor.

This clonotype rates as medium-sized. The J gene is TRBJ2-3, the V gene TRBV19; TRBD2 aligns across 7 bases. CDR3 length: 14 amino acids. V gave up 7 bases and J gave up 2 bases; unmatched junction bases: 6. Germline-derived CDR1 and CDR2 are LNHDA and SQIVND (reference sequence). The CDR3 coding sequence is TGTGCCAGTACTAGAGCGGGGTTCACAGATACGCAGTATTTT. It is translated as CASTRAGFTDTQYF.

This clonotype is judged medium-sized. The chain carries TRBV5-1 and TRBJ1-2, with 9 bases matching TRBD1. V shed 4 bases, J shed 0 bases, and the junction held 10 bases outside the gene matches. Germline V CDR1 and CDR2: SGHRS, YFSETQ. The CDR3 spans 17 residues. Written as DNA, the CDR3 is TGCGCCAGCAGCCACAGACAGGGGGGACTGGCTAACTATGGCTACACCTTC. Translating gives CASSHRQGGLANYGYTF. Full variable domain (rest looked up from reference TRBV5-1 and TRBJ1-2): KAGVTQTPRYLIKTRGQQVTLSCSPISGHRSVSWYQQTPGQGLQFLFEYFSETQRNKGNFPGRFSGRQFSNSRSEMNVSTLELGDSALYLCASSHRQGGLANYGYTFGSGTRLTVV.

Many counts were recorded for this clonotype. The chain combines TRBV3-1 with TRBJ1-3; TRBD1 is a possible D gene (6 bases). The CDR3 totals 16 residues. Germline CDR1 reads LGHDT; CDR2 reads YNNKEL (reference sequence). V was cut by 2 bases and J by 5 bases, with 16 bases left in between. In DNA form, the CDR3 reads TGTGCCAGCAGCCAATCGCCAGGGGTGGACAGAAACACCATATATTTT. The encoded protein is CASSQSPGVDRNTIYF. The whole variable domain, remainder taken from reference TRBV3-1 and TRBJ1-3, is DTAVSQTPKYLVTQMGNDKSIKCEQNLGHDTMYWYKQDSKKFLKIMFSYNNKELIINETVPNRFSPKSPDKAHLNLHINSLELGDSAVYFCASSQSPGVDRNTIYFGEGSWLTVV.

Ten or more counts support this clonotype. In nucleotides, the CDR3 is TGTGCCAGCAGTTACACCCTAACCGGGAACCAGGGGGCGAACACTGAAGCTTTCTTT. Amino acids: CASSYTLTGNQGANTEAFF. This rearrangement joins TRBV6-5 to TRBJ1-1; 8 bases fit TRBD1. The CDR3 length is 19 residues. Germline V CDR1 and CDR2: MNHEY, SVGAGI. The V segment lost 2 bases and the J segment 1 base; nucleotides outside the gene matches: 15.

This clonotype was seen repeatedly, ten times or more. The CDR3 DNA sequence: TGTGCCACCGGTTTGGTCAATCAGCCCCAGCATTTT. Translation: CATGLVNQPQHF. This chain links TRBV27 with TRBJ1-5; D gene ambiguous. The CDR3 loop spans 12 amino acids. Between the trimmed V and J ends, which lost 10 bases and 3 bases, there was a span of 10 bases. Per the germline V gene, CDR1 is MNHEY and CDR2 is SMNVEV (reference sequence).

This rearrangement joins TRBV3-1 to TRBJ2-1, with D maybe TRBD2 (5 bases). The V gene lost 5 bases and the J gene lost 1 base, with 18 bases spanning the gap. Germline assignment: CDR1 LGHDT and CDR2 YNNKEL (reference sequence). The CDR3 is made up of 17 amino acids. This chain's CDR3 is CASSNEGQWKSYNEQFF. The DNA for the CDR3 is TGTGCCAGCAGCAACGAGGGCCAGTGGAAATCCTACAATGAGCAGTTCTTC.

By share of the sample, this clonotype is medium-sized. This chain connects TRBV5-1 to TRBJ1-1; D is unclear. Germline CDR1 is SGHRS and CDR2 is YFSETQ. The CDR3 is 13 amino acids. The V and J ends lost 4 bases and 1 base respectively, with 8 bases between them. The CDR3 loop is CASSIGRNTEAFF. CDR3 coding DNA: TGCGCCAGCAGCATCGGACGGAACACTGAAGCTTTCTTT.

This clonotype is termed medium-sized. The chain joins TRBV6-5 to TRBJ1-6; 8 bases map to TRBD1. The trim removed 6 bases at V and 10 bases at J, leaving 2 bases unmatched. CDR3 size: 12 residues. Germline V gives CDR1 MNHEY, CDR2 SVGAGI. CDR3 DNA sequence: TGTGCCAGCAGCTACAGGGGGTCACCCCTCCACTTT. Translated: CASSYRGSPLHF.

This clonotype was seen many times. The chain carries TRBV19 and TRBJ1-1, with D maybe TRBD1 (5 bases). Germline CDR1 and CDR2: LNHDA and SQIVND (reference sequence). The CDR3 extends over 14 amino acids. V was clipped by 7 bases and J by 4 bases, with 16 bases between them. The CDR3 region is CASMRGTISTEAFF. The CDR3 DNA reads TGTGCCAGTATGAGGGGAACTATCTCCACTGAAGCTTTCTTT.

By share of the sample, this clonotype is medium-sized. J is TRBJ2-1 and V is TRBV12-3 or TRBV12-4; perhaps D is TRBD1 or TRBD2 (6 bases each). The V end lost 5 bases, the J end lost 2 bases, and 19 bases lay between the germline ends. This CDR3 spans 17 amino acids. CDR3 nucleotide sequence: TGTGCCAGCAGTCCCCATGGGGTGAGGGGGGCCTACAATGAGCAGTTCTTC. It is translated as CASSPHGVRGAYNEQFF.

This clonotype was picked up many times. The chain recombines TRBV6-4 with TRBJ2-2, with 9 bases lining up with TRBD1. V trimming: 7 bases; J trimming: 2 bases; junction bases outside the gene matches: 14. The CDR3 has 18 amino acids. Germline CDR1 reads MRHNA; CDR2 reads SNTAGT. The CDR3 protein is CASKHPGTGSSNTGELFF. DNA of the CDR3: TGTGCCAGCAAGCATCCCGGGACAGGGTCTTCCAACACCGGGGAGCTGTTTTTT.

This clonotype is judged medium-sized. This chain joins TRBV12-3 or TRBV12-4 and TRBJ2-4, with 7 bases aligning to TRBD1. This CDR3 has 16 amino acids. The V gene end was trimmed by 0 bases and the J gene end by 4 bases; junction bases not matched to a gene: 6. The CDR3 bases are TGTGCCAGCAGTTTAGCGAGAGGGGGCGCGAAAAACATTCAGTACTTC. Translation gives CASSLARGGAKNIQYF.

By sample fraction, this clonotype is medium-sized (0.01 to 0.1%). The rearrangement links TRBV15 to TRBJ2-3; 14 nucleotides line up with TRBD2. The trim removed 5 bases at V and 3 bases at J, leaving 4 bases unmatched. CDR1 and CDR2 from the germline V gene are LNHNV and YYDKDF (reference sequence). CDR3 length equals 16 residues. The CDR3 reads CATSFGLAGGTDTQYF. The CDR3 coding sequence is TGTGCCACCAGCTTCGGACTAGCGGGGGGAACAGATACGCAGTATTTT.

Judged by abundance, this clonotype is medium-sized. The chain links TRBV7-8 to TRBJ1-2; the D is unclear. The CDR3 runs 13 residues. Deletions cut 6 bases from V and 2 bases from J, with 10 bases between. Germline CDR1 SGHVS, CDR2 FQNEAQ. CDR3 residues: CASRNTENYGYTF. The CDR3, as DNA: TGTGCCAGCAGGAATACGGAGAACTATGGCTACACCTTC.